The TCR beta chain described here comes from a study of T cell clonality in common variable immunodeficiency. General study results and limits: Reportedly, TCR beta sequences from common variable immunodeficiency showed fewer deletions and N-nucleotide insertions. CVID subjects shared fewer TCRbeta clones than healthy controls did.

Repertoires were generated with immunoSEQ multiplex PCR, while TCRdb's copy carries only in-frame clones and drops some. The repertoire consists of more than 35,000 clones, none detected only once. Germline V gene sequence: CDR1 SNHLY, CDR2 FYNNEI. This CDR3 is 16 amino acids long. The germline V and J ends were trimmed by 6 bases and 4 bases, with 16 bases remaining between them. This clone was found a few times. Its antigen is unknown. The sequence runs out 3 residues before the end of the CDR3; the remainder is reconstructed from the germline J gene. All CVID subjects were on immunoglobulin replacement for at least one year. No CVID subject was ill or on immunomodulatory drugs when sampled.

V is TRBV2 and J is TRBJ2-6, with D possibly being TRBD2 (7 bases). The sequence was collected from a human donor with common variable immunodeficiency. What was sequenced was peripheral blood mononuclear cells. CDR3 bases read: TGTGCCAGCAGACCTTGGGGGGGCCTGGGGGCCAACGTC. Protein sequence: CASRPWGGLGANV. The complete CDR3 sequence is CASRPWGGLGANVLTF.